These 29 T cell receptor beta chains originate from one sample sequenced in a study of T-cell memory formation after mild COVID-19. TCRdb reprocessed the 5' RACE reads with MiXCR, giving one entry per CDR3 protein. The top ten hold around 23% of the sample, which has more than 250,000 distinct CDR3 sequences, roughly 17% seen once. Specimen: PBMCs or a T cell subset sorted from them (not recorded which). The receptors stem from a man aged 18 to 35 who had mild COVID-19 (a few samples of this study predate the infection). Cell type and time point are not known.

This clonotype was counted many times. The chain uses TRBV7-9 and TRBJ1-5; no clear D. Germline lookup yields CDR1 SEHNR and CDR2 FQNEAQ (reference sequence). This CDR3 region has 12 residues. V lost 5 bases and J 7 bases, leaving 9 bases between the germline ends. The CDR3 coding sequence is TGTGCCAGCAGCCCAGTAAGACAGCCCCAGCATTTT. Translating gives CASSPVRQPQHF.

The chain combines TRBV10-2 with TRBJ2-2, with D possibly matching TRBD1 (7 bases). In germline, CDR1 is WSHSY, CDR2 SAAADI. The CDR3 is 16 amino acids. V was shortened by 7 bases and J by 5 bases, with 20 bases between the two germline ends. CDR3 amino acids: CASKGPSAGQTGELFF. The DNA for the CDR3 is TGCGCCAGCAAGGGCCCTTCGGCGGGACAGACCGGGGAGCTGTTTTTT.

This clonotype was observed at least ten times. The V call is TRBV5-1, the J call TRBJ2-1, with a tentative D call TRBD2 (6 bases). V was cut by 10 bases and J by 6 bases, with 17 bases left in between. The length of the CDR3 is 13 residues. Germline CDR1 and CDR2: SGHRS and YFSETQ. In DNA, the CDR3 is TGCGCCCCCGGACTAATTTTATTCAATGAGCAGTTCTTC. Its protein product is CAPGLILFNEQFF.

The sample holds many counts of this clonotype. The J gene is TRBJ2-3, the V gene TRBV11-2; 12 bases are a match to TRBD2. Germline V lookup: CDR1 SGHAT, CDR2 FQNNGV. J was trimmed by 7 bases and V by 5 bases; bases with no gene match: 10. This CDR3 contains 16 residues. In nucleotides, the CDR3 is TGTGCCAGCAGCCAAACCTTGGGACTAGCGGGTTATACGCAGTATTTT. Encoded protein: CASSQTLGLAGYTQYF. Looking up the rest from reference TRBV11-2 and TRBJ2-3 gives the full variable domain: EAGVAQSPRYKIIEKRQSVAFWCNPISGHATLYWYQQILGQGPKLLIQFQNNGVVDDSQLPKDRFSAERLKGVDSTLKIQPAKLEDSAVYLCASSQTLGLAGYTQYFGPGTRLTVL.

This chain links TRBV29-1 with TRBJ2-2; 8 nucleotides align to TRBD1. V trimming: 7 bases; J trimming: 5 bases; junction bases outside the gene matches: 12. The CDR3 totals 15 residues. Germline V CDR1 and CDR2: SQVTM, ANQGSEA. CDR3 sequence (DNA): TGCAGCGCTAACGGACAGGGAGGTAAAACCGGGGAGCTGTTTTTT. Its protein product is CSANGQGGKTGELFF.

This clonotype was counted a few times. The V call is TRBV7-3, the J call TRBJ2-3, with no clear D. Trimming removed 0 bases from V and 6 bases from J, with 13 bases in between. The germline CDR1 and CDR2 sequences are SGHTA and FQGTGA. This CDR3 has 15 residues. CDR3 loop: CASSLTDRLGDTQYF. The CDR3 nucleotides are TGTGCCAGCAGCTTAACCGACCGACTCGGCGATACGCAGTATTTT.

This clonotype was seen more than once but under ten times. CDR3 sequence reads: CAISQDRGEQYV. Written as DNA, the CDR3 is TGTGCCATCAGCCAAGACAGGGGCGAGCAGTACGTC. The gene calls are TRBV10-3 and TRBJ2-7, with 8 bases fitting TRBD1. Germline loops: CDR1 ENHRY, CDR2 SYGVKD. The trim removed 6 bases at V and 6 bases at J, leaving 4 bases unmatched. The CDR3 loop spans 12 amino acids.

This clonotype turned up a few times. CDR3 in DNA: TGTGCCAGCCAAGCAGGGTACACCTACAATGAGCAGTTCTTC. Encoded protein: CASQAGYTYNEQFF. V usage is TRBV6-1 and J usage is TRBJ2-1, with a weak D call TRBD1 (5 bases). CDR3 length: 14 residues. CDR1 and CDR2 from the germline V gene are MNHNS and SASEGT. V was trimmed by 8 bases and J by 2 bases, leaving 13 bases between them.

This clonotype was seen a few times. V usage is TRBV29-1 and J usage is TRBJ2-7; no firm D call. Germline assignment: CDR1 SQVTM and CDR2 ANQGSEA. CDR3 size: 13 residues. Trimming removed 4 bases from V and 2 bases from J, with 12 bases in between. The CDR3 spells CSVVIAAAYEQYF. CDR3 in DNA: TGCAGCGTTGTAATCGCGGCCGCCTACGAGCAGTACTTC.

The chain recombines TRBV3-1 with TRBJ1-1; 11 nucleotides align to TRBD1. Trimming removed 1 base from V and 7 bases from J; junction bases left unmatched: 2. The germline gives CDR1 LGHDT, CDR2 YNNKEL (reference sequence). This CDR3 is built from 14 residues. The CDR3 here is CASSQAGTGGEAFF. The CDR3 bases are TGTGCCAGCAGCCAAGCTGGGACAGGGGGTGAAGCTTTCTTT.

The gene calls are TRBV29-1 and TRBJ2-1, with TRBD2 matching 12 bases. CDR3 length: 16 amino acids. The V segment lost 4 bases and the J segment 9 bases; nucleotides outside the gene matches: 13. Germline V gene sequence: CDR1 SQVTM, CDR2 ANQGSEA. CDR3 sequence reads: CSVGPTSGGPGAEQFF. CDR3 nucleotides: TGCAGCGTTGGTCCCACTAGCGGGGGGCCAGGTGCTGAGCAGTTCTTC.

The CDR3 region is CASSGRGTGTDTQYF. The CDR3 DNA is TGTGCCAGCAGTGGGCGGGGGACGGGGACAGATACGCAGTATTTT. The rearrangement joins TRBV28 to TRBJ2-3; 7 nucleotides match TRBD2. Looked up from germline, CDR1 is MDHEN and CDR2 is SYDVKM. The CDR3 sequence is 15 residues long. Losses at the gene ends were 5 bases for V and 3 bases for J; bases not matched to a gene: 8.

This clonotype was counted only a few times. The chain combines TRBV12-3 or TRBV12-4 with TRBJ2-7; tentative D call: TRBD2 (6 bases). Deletions cut 1 base from V and 4 bases from J, with 11 bases between. The CDR3 extends over 14 amino acids. The CDR3 nucleotides are TGTGCCAGCAGTTTAGTAGGAGGGCTTTACGAGCAGTACTTC. Translation: CASSLVGGLYEQYF.

The J gene is TRBJ1-3, the V gene TRBV20-1; no clear D. This CDR3 comprises 14 residues. V lost 3 bases to trimming and J lost 0 bases, with 9 bases between them. CDR1 DFQATT and CDR2 SNEGSKA come from the germline V gene (reference sequence). The CDR3 DNA reads TGCAGTGCTAGGGACCCGAGCTCTGGAAACACCATATATTTT. Translated: CSARDPSSGNTIYF.

This clonotype came up many times. V and J are TRBV7-3 and TRBJ1-1; D unresolved. Per germline, CDR1 SGHTA and CDR2 FQGTGA. V was clipped by 1 base and J by 1 base, with 4 bases between them. This CDR3 has 13 residues. The CDR3 nucleotides read TGTGCCAGCAGCTTAAACGAGAACACTGAAGCTTTCTTT. Translating gives CASSLNENTEAFF.

This clonotype was found a few times. The rearrangement joins TRBV28 to TRBJ2-2, with D unclear. Germline CDR1 and CDR2: MDHEN and SYDVKM. Trimming left V 6 bases short and J 1 base short, with 12 bases between. The CDR3 has 15 residues. The CDR3 spells CASSRVPGNTGELFF. The CDR3 bases are TGTGCCAGCAGCCGGGTCCCCGGGAACACCGGGGAGCTGTTTTTT.

J is TRBJ2-7 and V is TRBV7-2, with 7 bases fitting TRBD1. Germline lookup yields CDR1 SGHTA and CDR2 FQGNSA. V was pared by 4 bases and J by 0 bases, with 6 bases of the junction left unmatched. This CDR3 is 15 amino acids long. CDR3 nucleotides: TGTGCCAGCAGCTCCGCAGGGGGAAGCTCCTACGAGCAGTACGTC. This gives the protein CASSSAGGSSYEQYV.

The chain uses TRBV7-2 and TRBJ2-3; TRBD2 matches 14 bases. This CDR3 is 17 amino acids long. Germline CDR1 SGHTA, CDR2 FQGNSA. The V segment lost 5 bases and the J segment 5 bases; nucleotides outside the gene matches: 9. The CDR3: CASSPPGLAGGGDTQYF. In DNA form, the CDR3 reads TGTGCCAGCAGCCCCCCCGGACTAGCGGGGGGTGGAGATACGCAGTATTTT.

This clonotype was counted many times. The chain has TRBV12-3 or TRBV12-4 and TRBJ2-7; 10 nucleotides line up with TRBD1. The V segment lost 5 bases and the J segment 2 bases; nucleotides outside the gene matches: 3. The CDR3 runs to 14 residues. Here the CDR3 DNA reads TGTGCCAGCAGTGCGGGACAGGGGACCTACGAGCAGTACTTC. This gives the protein CASSAGQGTYEQYF.

This clonotype appeared many times. The chain employs TRBV5-1 and TRBJ1-1; 8 bases map to TRBD1. V gave up 7 bases and J gave up 0 bases; unmatched junction bases: 5. CDR1 and CDR2 (germline): SGHRS, YFSETQ. The CDR3 loop spans 14 amino acids. CDR3 loop: CASGQGPMNTEAFF. The CDR3 coding sequence is TGCGCCAGCGGACAGGGCCCCATGAACACTGAAGCTTTCTTT.

The count of this clonotype is one. The V call is TRBV7-2, the J call TRBJ1-5, with D possibly being TRBD1 (6 bases). The CDR3 sequence is 15 residues long. The germline gives CDR1 SGHTA, CDR2 FQGNSA. V lost 1 base and J 5 bases, leaving 12 bases between the germline ends. The CDR3 loop is CASSLDFRQDQPQHF. CDR3 coding DNA: TGTGCCAGCAGCTTAGACTTCCGACAGGATCAGCCCCAGCATTTT.

This clonotype appeared a few times. The chain is built from TRBV7-3 and TRBJ2-3, with TRBD2 matching 14 bases. The CDR3 sequence is 18 residues long. Germline loops: CDR1 SGHTA, CDR2 FQGTGA. V was pared by 5 bases and J by 2 bases, with 9 bases of the junction left unmatched. The CDR3 DNA reads as TGTGCCAGCAGCCGATTTGGACTAGCGGGGGGCAACACAGATACGCAGTATTTT. Translation gives CASSRFGLAGGNTDTQYF.

This clonotype was found a few times. The V gene is TRBV4-1, the J gene TRBJ2-3; D may be TRBD2 (5 bases). Between the trimmed V and J ends, which lost 4 bases and 1 base, there was a span of 12 bases. In germline, CDR1 is MGHRA, CDR2 YSYEKL. CDR3 length equals 15 residues. CDR3 in amino acids: CASSRTDTRTDTQYF. DNA of the CDR3: TGCGCCAGCAGCCGGACTGATACTCGCACAGATACGCAGTATTTT.

This clonotype was seen only a few times. The chain couples TRBV7-9 to TRBJ1-1; TRBD1 aligns across 8 bases. With V trimmed by 1 base and J by 7 bases, 5 bases remained unmatched. The germline V gene has CDR1 SEHNR and CDR2 FQNEAQ (reference sequence). The CDR3 covers 14 residues. The CDR3: CASSLGTGPNEAFF. The CDR3, as DNA: TGTGCCAGCAGCTTAGGGACAGGGCCGAATGAAGCTTTCTTT.

The chain uses TRBV20-1 and TRBJ2-3; the D gene is possibly TRBD2 (5 bases). The CDR3 runs 12 residues. V was cut by 5 bases and J by 2 bases, with 8 bases left in between. Germline assignment: CDR1 DFQATT and CDR2 SNEGSKA (reference sequence). This chain's CDR3 is CSARGFTDTQYF. The CDR3 coding sequence is TGCAGTGCTCGGGGTTTCACAGATACGCAGTATTTT.

This chain connects TRBV12-3 or TRBV12-4 to TRBJ1-1; TRBD1 matches at 10 bases. J was trimmed by 5 bases and V by 5 bases; bases with no gene match: 11. The CDR3 runs 16 residues. The CDR3 DNA sequence: TGTGCCAGCAGTCCCCCCCGGGACAGGGGATGGACTGAAGCTTTCTTT. Its translation: CASSPPRDRGWTEAFF.

V and J are TRBV7-9 and TRBJ2-2, with D perhaps TRBD1 (5 bases). The CDR3 covers 16 residues. The germline CDR1 and CDR2 sequences are SEHNR and FQNEAQ (reference sequence). The ends were cut back, 0 bases at V and 4 bases at J, with 12 bases in the middle. The CDR3 protein is CASSLAPGRGTGELFF. CDR3 bases: TGTGCCAGCAGCTTAGCGCCAGGGCGAGGCACCGGGGAGCTGTTTTTT.

The chain recombines TRBV7-3 with TRBJ1-1; unclear D gene. Germline V gene sequence: CDR1 SGHTA, CDR2 FQGTGA. The CDR3 length is 14 residues. The germline V and J ends were trimmed by 3 bases and 4 bases, with 12 bases remaining between them. The CDR3 DNA sequence: TGTGCCAGCAGCTTCCAACCGGGATTCACTGAAGCTTTCTTT. Translating gives CASSFQPGFTEAFF.

This clonotype turned up a few times. This may be a read error: a much more frequent sequence differs by one nucleotide. The J gene is TRBJ2-3, the V gene TRBV25-1; D is unresolved. Germline-derived CDR1 and CDR2 are MGHDK and SYGVNS. V lost 1 base, J lost 5 bases, and 4 bases lay in between. The CDR3 loop spans 12 amino acids. The CDR3 protein is CASSEWVDTQYF. CDR3 bases: TGTGCCAGCAGTGAATGGGTAGATACGCAGTATTTT.